The 19 T cell receptor beta chains below all came from one sample that was sequenced in a study of identical twins. Via MiXCR, TCRdb re-called the 5' RACE reads, giving one row per CDR3 protein. Among roughly 1.6 million distinct CDR3 sequences, around a third were seen once, and the ten largest hold more than 0.25%. Input material: cord blood. These TCRs come from a newborn girl in good health.

This clonotype was detected many times. The genes are TRBV29-1 and TRBJ1-2, with no clear D. The CDR3 length is 13 residues. Germline loops: CDR1 SQVTM, CDR2 ANQGSEA. Deletions cut 6 bases from V and 0 bases from J, with 11 bases between. CDR3: CSVLTPSNYGYTF. The CDR3 DNA reads TGCAGCGTCTTGACCCCCTCTAACTATGGCTACACCTTC.

This clonotype was seen many times. The genes are TRBV30 and TRBJ2-5; no clear D. The V end lost 0 bases, the J end lost 5 bases, and 7 bases lay between the germline ends. Germline V gene lookup returns CDR1 GTSNPN and CDR2 SVGIG (reference sequence). CDR3 length: 12 amino acids. The CDR3 protein is CAWSVLLETQYF. The CDR3, as DNA: TGTGCCTGGAGTGTATTACTCGAGACCCAGTACTTC.

The rearrangement joins TRBV6-6 to TRBJ1-4, with 8 bases identical to TRBD1. Germline V gives CDR1 MNHNY, CDR2 SVGAGI (reference sequence). V trimming: 4 bases; J trimming: 3 bases; junction bases outside the gene matches: 4. This CDR3 contains 15 residues. The CDR3 coding sequence is TGTGCCAGCAGTTCGAAGGGACAGGCTAATGAAAAACTGTTTTTT. Its translation: CASSSKGQANEKLFF.

Only a few counts were recorded for this clonotype. This chain connects TRBV20-1 to TRBJ2-5, with D unclear. Germline V gene data show CDR1 as DFQATT and CDR2 as SNEGSKA (reference sequence). This CDR3 has 14 amino acids. The V end lost 1 base, the J end lost 5 bases, and 14 bases lay between the germline ends. DNA of the CDR3: TGCAGTGCTAGAGCCCCCGGGCGAATCGAGACCCAGTACTTC. Translating gives CSARAPGRIETQYF.

There are a few counts of this clonotype. The chain has TRBV7-2 and TRBJ2-1; 9 bases align to TRBD2. Per germline, CDR1 SGHTA and CDR2 FQGNSA. Germline trimming cut 3 bases from V and 0 bases from J; bases unmatched to any gene: 3. CDR3 length equals 16 residues. The CDR3 spells CASSFWGLASYNEQFF. Here the CDR3 DNA reads TGTGCCAGCAGCTTCTGGGGACTAGCCTCCTACAATGAGCAGTTCTTC.

This clonotype has more than one count but fewer than ten. An end of the junction does not agree with germline; a read error may underlie this. The V and J genes are TRBV7-7 and TRBJ2-1; D remains unclear. The CDR3 consists of 15 residues. CDR1 SSHAT and CDR2 FNYEAQ come from the germline V gene (reference sequence). CDR3 sequence reads: CASSRGRASYNEQFF. The DNA for the CDR3 is TGTGCTAGCAGCCGAGGACGCGCGTCCTACAATGAGCAGTTCTTC.

V usage is TRBV30 and J usage is TRBJ1-5; maybe TRBD1 (6 bases). CDR3 length: 13 amino acids. The germline CDR1 and CDR2 sequences are GTSNPN and SVGIG (reference sequence). V was clipped by 5 bases and J by 4 bases, with 12 bases between them. Here the CDR3 reads CAWGGPLNQPQHF. In nucleotides, the CDR3 is TGTGCCTGGGGGGGGCCGTTGAATCAGCCCCAGCATTTT.

DNA of the CDR3: TGTGCCAGCACCGGAGATTCCTACGAGCAGTTCTTC. The encoded protein is CASTGDSYEQFF. The rearrangement joins TRBV2 to TRBJ2-1, with D uncertain. The CDR3 is 12 residues long. The V and J ends lost 7 bases and 10 bases respectively, with 14 bases between them. The germline V gene has CDR1 SNHLY and CDR2 FYNNEI.

The CDR3 is CASSVGLLNEQYF. CDR3 bases: TGTGCCAGCAGCGTAGGACTTCTCAATGAGCAGTACTTC. The chain couples TRBV9 to TRBJ2-7; D gene uncertain. The CDR3 totals 13 residues. Trimming removed 0 bases from V and 7 bases from J, with 11 bases in between. Germline values: CDR1 SGDLS, CDR2 YYNGEE.

There are a few counts of this clonotype. The chain is built from TRBV12-3 or TRBV12-4 and TRBJ2-1, with TRBD2 identical over 12 bases. Unmatched junction bases numbered 8, after V lost 2 bases and J lost 9 bases. The CDR3 length is 16 residues. CDR3: CASSLYSGTSGSEQFF. Written as DNA, the CDR3 is TGTGCCAGCAGTTTATACTCCGGGACTAGCGGGTCTGAGCAGTTCTTC.

This clonotype was seen more than once but under ten times. This chain uses TRBV29-1 with TRBJ1-1; no definite D call. This CDR3 comprises 14 residues. Per germline, CDR1 SQVTM and CDR2 ANQGSEA. V lost 1 base to trimming and J lost 1 base, with 10 bases between them. CDR3 coding DNA: TGCAGCGTTGAAGGTAGACTAACGAACACTGAAGCTTTCTTT. It yields the protein CSVEGRLTNTEAFF. Variable domain in full (rest from reference TRBV29-1 and TRBJ1-1): SAVISQKPSRDICQRGTSLTIQCQVDSQVTMMFWYRQQPGQSLTLIATANQGSEATYESGFVIDKFPISRPNLTFSTLTVSNMSPEDSSIYLCSVEGRLTNTEAFFGQGTRLTVV.

The chain employs TRBV24-1 and TRBJ1-2, with unresolved D. This CDR3 is 14 amino acids long. V was cut by 3 bases and J by 2 bases, with 9 bases left in between. Germline V gene sequence: CDR1 KGHDR, CDR2 SFDVKD. In nucleotides, the CDR3 is TGTGCCACCAGTGATCGACGGACGAACTATGGCTACACCTTC. Translated: CATSDRRTNYGYTF.

V and J are TRBV3-1 and TRBJ2-5, with 14 bases lining up with TRBD2. Germline CDR1 and CDR2: LGHDT and YNNKEL (reference sequence). The CDR3 is 18 residues long. V shed 2 bases and J 11 bases; nucleotides not matched to a gene: 16. The chain's CDR3 is CASSQYRLAGGGGNEQYF. CDR3 sequence (DNA): TGTGCCAGCAGCCAATACCGACTAGCGGGAGGGGGGGGCAATGAGCAGTACTTC.

This clonotype was detected only a few times. The chain joins TRBV27 to TRBJ1-1, with D maybe TRBD1 (5 bases). This CDR3 region has 15 residues. Trimming left V 7 bases short and J 1 base short, with 16 bases between. In germline, CDR1 is MNHEY, CDR2 SMNVEV (reference sequence). CDR3 coding DNA: TGTGCCAGCACTTTCATAGGGCAGGGGAACACTGAAGCTTTCTTT. Encoded protein: CASTFIGQGNTEAFF.

This clonotype appeared a few times. The rearrangement joins TRBV28 to TRBJ2-1; TRBD2 might be the D (5 bases). Germline loops: CDR1 MDHEN, CDR2 SYDVKM. V gave up 8 bases and J gave up 8 bases, with 19 bases separating them. The CDR3 loop spans 14 amino acids. DNA for the CDR3: TGTGCCAGCCGAGAGGGAACCCGGGCCCATGAGCAGTTCTTC. Translation: CASREGTRAHEQFF.

Concerning this clonotype itself: A single base separates this from a much larger clone, so it may be a read error. J is TRBJ2-1 and V is TRBV6-5; weak D call: TRBD2 (5 bases). The V and J ends lost 0 bases and 9 bases respectively, with 24 bases between them. The CDR3 loop spans 18 amino acids. Germline V CDR1 and CDR2: MNHEY, SVGAGI. In DNA form, the CDR3 reads TGTGCCAGCAGTTACTCTGCGGGTAGCCTTAGGTTCGTGGGTGAGCAGTTCTTC. This sequence encodes CASSYSAGSLRFVGEQFF.

The rearrangement joins TRBV27 to TRBJ2-7; 15 bases are shared with TRBD2. Germline loops: CDR1 MNHEY, CDR2 SMNVEV (reference sequence). Unmatched junction bases numbered 5, after V lost 4 bases and J lost 7 bases. CDR3 length equals 15 residues. CDR3 bases: TGTGCCAGCAGTTGGGGGACTAGCGGGAGGAATGAGCAGTACTTC. Protein product: CASSWGTSGRNEQYF.

This clonotype was seen a handful of times. The V and J genes are TRBV6-1 and TRBJ1-4; D is perhaps TRBD1 (6 bases). Germline-derived CDR1 and CDR2 are MNHNS and SASEGT. V lost 7 bases, J lost 8 bases, and 17 bases lay in between. The CDR3 totals 14 residues. CDR3 loop: CASNTGTNEEKLFF. CDR3 DNA: TGTGCCAGCAATACCGGGACAAATGAAGAAAAACTGTTTTTT.

J is TRBJ2-1 and V is TRBV5-6, with a tentative D call TRBD2 (5 bases). Trimming cost V 3 bases and J 5 bases, with 15 bases left between them. The V gene's germline CDR1 is SGHDT and CDR2 YYEEEE. This CDR3 comprises 15 residues. The CDR3 protein is CASSYVVRAHNEQFF. CDR3 DNA: TGTGCCAGCAGCTACGTCGTGCGGGCGCACAATGAGCAGTTCTTC. Variable domain in full (rest from reference TRBV5-6 and TRBJ2-1): DAGVTQSPTHLIKTRGQQVTLRCSPKSGHDTVSWYQQALGQGPQFIFQYYEEEERQRGNFPDRFSGHQFPNYSSELNVNALLLGDSALYLCASSYVVRAHNEQFFGPGTRLTVL.